This T cell receptor beta chain was sequenced during a study of PD-1 blockade in classical Hodgkin lymphoma. Study-wide background: Nivolumab was given intravenously to patients at 3 mg/kg every 2 weeks. Whole-study findings and limits: TCR diversity at baseline was reported to be reduced in newly diagnosed patients relative to healthy donors. It was among complete responders that baseline diversity resembled that of newly diagnosed patients.

Sequenced by immunoSEQ multiplex PCR; TCRdb stores in-frame clones only, minus some. Among more than 35,000 clones listed, around 88% were seen once. Details on this clone: The antigen is undetermined.

This CDR3 region has 16 residues. The V end was cut by 2 bases, the J end by 3 bases, with 15 bases between. In germline, CDR1 is SGHNT, CDR2 YENEEA. There was relapse after autologous stem cell transplantation in every patient, and there was variation in brentuximab vedotin exposure. The study recorded best responses of complete response, partial response or progressive disease. The rearrangement joins TRBV11-3 to TRBJ2-3, with D perhaps TRBD2 (6 bases). The receptor's source is a human donor with classical Hodgkin lymphoma. Material: peripheral blood mononuclear cells (PBMCs), obtained before the second cycle of nivolumab. CDR3 DNA: TGTGCCAGCAGCTTACAAGGGAGGTTAATTACAGATACGCAGTATTTT. It specifies CASSLQGRLITDTQYF.